A single TCR beta chain is shown here with its context. Only in-frame clones appear in the TCRdb table, and some are missing; sequencing was by immunoSEQ multiplex PCR. The sample shows approximately 7,000 clones, roughly 84% of them seen only once. These data are taken from a study of control samples from healthy donors and cancer patients. This CDR3 comprises 14 residues. The V gene end was trimmed by 1 base and the J gene end by 4 bases; junction bases not matched to a gene: 2. CDR1 is MGHRA and CDR2 is YSYEKL in the germline V gene. This receptor was identified in a man aged 70-80 years with lung cancer. What was sequenced was PBMCs. The chain employs TRBV4-1 and TRBJ1-2; 8 nucleotides line up with TRBD1. DNA for the CDR3: TGCGCCAGCAGCCAAGCCGGGACAGGCTATGGCTACACCTTC. Residues: CASSQAGTGYGYTF.